The present TCR beta chain was sequenced within a study of blood T cell repertoires in COVID-19. As handled by the study authors: Using reference gene primer amplification, nucleated cell counts were estimated. The table came from immunoSEQ multiplex PCR; TCRdb's copy has only in-frame clones and leaves some out. D and trimming come from the DNA, and the V and J calls and clone size come from that table. The sample includes 100,000 to 150,000 clones, about 81% of them seen just once. Turning to this clone: The junction shows a germline mismatch at one end, possibly a read error.

The CDR3 has 15 amino acids. CDR1 and CDR2 from the germline V gene are SEHNR and FQNEAQ (reference sequence). V gene TRBV7-9 combines with J gene TRBJ2-2, with 9 bases that match TRBD1. This receptor was taken from a man aged 30-40 years with COVID-19, enrolled during active disease. The material sequenced was peripheral blood. The CDR3 is CASREQGANTGELFF. Here the CDR3 DNA reads TGTGCCAGCAGGGAACAGGGGGCGAATACCGGGGAGCTGTTTTTT. Looking up the rest from reference TRBV7-9 and TRBJ2-2 gives the full variable domain: DTGVSQNPRHKITKRGQNVTFRCDPISEHNRLYWYRQTLGQGPEFLTYFQNEAQLEKSRLLSDRFSAERPKGSFSTLEIQRTEQGDSAMYLCASREQGANTGELFFGEGSRLTVL.